A single sample gave rise to the 27 T cell receptor beta chains below, sequenced in a study of T cell repertoires in cytomegalovirus infection. TCRdb reprocessed the reads with MiXCR, giving one entry per CDR3 protein. The sample holds 700,000 to 850,000 distinct CDR3 sequences, around a third seen once. The antigens these receptors bind are not known. The input for sequencing was cultured CD8+ T cells from PBMCs, taken from culture after CMV antigen stimulation. These receptors all stem from a human donor in good health (CMV status not recorded). Some clones in this sample may be carry-over from other donors' samples.

This clonotype was counted ten times or more. The genes are TRBV7-8 and TRBJ2-1, with no clear D. Trimming left V 1 base short and J 4 bases short, with 8 bases between. This CDR3 spans 14 amino acids. In germline, CDR1 is SGHVS, CDR2 FQNEAQ. CDR3 amino acids: CASSLVGPYNEQFF. The CDR3 DNA follows: TGTGCCAGCAGCTTAGTGGGTCCGTACAATGAGCAGTTCTTC.

This clonotype was observed a few times. V and J are TRBV2 and TRBJ2-3; D is perhaps TRBD2 (6 bases). There are 18 residues in the CDR3. Trimming took 6 bases from V and 1 from J, leaving 23 bases between them. CDR1 is SNHLY, CDR2 FYNNEI, per germline. The CDR3: CASRWPGAAGFGTDTQYF. For the CDR3, the DNA is TGTGCCAGCAGGTGGCCGGGAGCCGCGGGGTTTGGCACAGATACGCAGTATTTT.

The chain couples TRBV6-2 or TRBV6-3 to TRBJ1-2, with 7 bases aligning to TRBD1. Germline V gene data show CDR1 as MNHEY and CDR2 as SVGEGT. CDR3 length: 15 amino acids. The trim removed 6 bases at V and 3 bases at J, leaving 10 bases unmatched. DNA of the CDR3: TGTGCCAGCAGCCCCCGGGAGGGGGCCTACTATGGCTACACCTTC. Its translation: CASSPREGAYYGYTF.

The V call is TRBV19, the J call TRBJ2-2; D call uncertain. Deletions cut 3 bases from V and 0 bases from J, with 20 bases between. This CDR3 spans 19 amino acids. Germline V gene lookup returns CDR1 LNHDA and CDR2 SQIVND (reference sequence). CDR3 DNA sequence: TGTGCCAGTAGTATTTTCACGCGGACGTACTTCGCGAACACCGGGGAGCTGTTTTTT. Translating gives CASSIFTRTYFANTGELFF.

The rearrangement links TRBV4-1 to TRBJ2-3; 8 bases agree with TRBD1. This CDR3 has 15 residues. Germline trimming cut 4 bases from V and 3 bases from J; bases unmatched to any gene: 6. CDR1 is MGHRA and CDR2 is YSYEKL in the germline V gene. CDR3 bases: TGCGCCAGCAGCCCCACAGGGGGGCGAACAGATACGCAGTATTTT. Protein: CASSPTGGRTDTQYF.

This clonotype was detected a few times. This chain uses TRBV25-1 with TRBJ2-2; D call uncertain. The V end was cut by 6 bases, the J end by 0 bases, with 11 bases between. Germline V CDR1 and CDR2: MGHDK, SYGVNS. The CDR3 loop spans 15 amino acids. CDR3 residues: CASSEESANTGELFF. DNA of the CDR3: TGTGCCAGCAGCGAAGAGTCTGCGAACACCGGGGAGCTGTTTTTT.

This clonotype was detected once. This may be a read error, as it is one base from a much larger clone. V and J are TRBV7-6 and TRBJ2-1; 15 bases fit TRBD2. Germline V lookup: CDR1 SGHVS, CDR2 FNYEAQ. The CDR3 contains 18 residues. The V and J ends lost 0 bases and 4 bases, in that order; junction bases with no gene match: 4. In nucleotides, the CDR3 is TGTGCCAGCAGCTTAGCGGGGGGACTAGCGGGGGGATACAATGAGCAGTTCTTC. As protein: CASSLAGGLAGGYNEQFF.

In regard to this clonotype: Sequence at one end of the junction differs from germline and may be a read error. The rearrangement links TRBV12-5 to TRBJ1-2; D is unclear. This CDR3 comprises 12 residues. Germline values: CDR1 LGHNT, CDR2 FRNRAP. DNA for the CDR3: TGTGCTAGTGGTTTGGTAACCCTTGGCTGCACCTTC. Translated: CASGLVTLGCTF.

DNA of the CDR3: TGTGCCAGCAGTCCGGGGACAGGGACACTTTATGGCTACACCTTC. Encoded protein: CASSPGTGTLYGYTF. This rearrangement joins TRBV27 to TRBJ1-2, with TRBD1 matching over 9 bases. This CDR3 has 15 amino acids. V trimming: 5 bases; J trimming: 5 bases; junction bases outside the gene matches: 9. In germline, CDR1 is MNHEY, CDR2 SMNVEV (reference sequence).

The J gene is TRBJ1-4, the V gene TRBV6-5; 8 bases agree with TRBD1. Germline assignment: CDR1 MNHEY and CDR2 SVGAGI. This CDR3 is 17 amino acids long. V shed 4 bases and J 8 bases; nucleotides not matched to a gene: 15. DNA for the CDR3: TGTGCCAGCAGTTTCAGGGCAGGGGGCCCAAAAGAGGAAAAACTGTTTTTT. It translates to CASSFRAGGPKEEKLFF.

This clonotype appeared many times. The chain carries TRBV7-8 and TRBJ1-1; D not resolved. V was clipped by 5 bases and J by 8 bases, with 12 bases between them. This CDR3 has 12 residues. CDR1 is SGHVS, CDR2 FQNEAQ, per germline. The CDR3 is CASSPPDIEAFF. Here the CDR3 DNA reads TGTGCCAGCAGCCCCCCCGACATCGAAGCTTTCTTT. The full variable domain, with the rest looked up from reference TRBV7-8 and TRBJ1-1, is GAGVSQSPRYKVAKRGQDVALRCDPISGHVSLFWYQQALGQGPEFLTYFQNEAQLDKSGLPSDRFFAERPEGSVSTLKIQRTQQEDSAVYLCASSPPDIEAFFGQGTRLTVV.

The genes are TRBV19 and TRBJ1-4; possibly TRBD1 for D (6 bases). V lost 5 bases and J lost 4, with 14 bases in between. This CDR3 comprises 15 residues. The germline V gene has CDR1 LNHDA and CDR2 SQIVND (reference sequence). The CDR3 protein is CASSAQGTVNEKLFF. DNA for the CDR3: TGTGCCAGTAGTGCCCAGGGGACGGTTAATGAAAAACTGTTTTTT.

This clonotype was counted between two and nine times. V and J are TRBV10-1 and TRBJ2-7; no definite D call. This CDR3 spans 13 amino acids. Germline V gene sequence: CDR1 WNHNN, CDR2 SYGVQD (reference sequence). Deletions cut 3 bases from V and 7 bases from J, with 13 bases between. The CDR3: CASSEVARQEQYF. The DNA for the CDR3 is TGCGCCAGCAGTGAAGTGGCGCGGCAGGAGCAGTACTTC.

About this clonotype: One end of the junction varies from germline; a read error may be responsible. The chain recombines TRBV28 with TRBJ2-3, with D possibly being TRBD1 or TRBD2 (6 bases each). Germline CDR1 MDHEN, CDR2 SYDVKM. The CDR3 runs 12 residues. The CDR3: CASSLGGGLENF. The DNA of the CDR3 is TGTGCCAGCAGTTTAGGAGGGGGGCTCGAAAACTTT.

This clonotype was seen more than once but under ten times. This chain uses TRBV14 with TRBJ1-1; D perhaps matches TRBD1 (5 bases). In germline, CDR1 is SGHDN, CDR2 FVKESK. The ends were cut back, 0 bases at V and 1 base at J, with 9 bases in the middle. The length of the CDR3 is 15 residues. CDR3 DNA: TGTGCCAGCAGCCAAGATGGGGGAGCGAACACTGAAGCTTTCTTT. It encodes CASSQDGGANTEAFF.

This clonotype has just a few counts. The rearrangement uses TRBV7-6 and TRBJ2-5; the D is unclear. The germline V and J ends were trimmed by 0 bases and 1 base, with 6 bases remaining between them. The germline gives CDR1 SGHVS, CDR2 FNYEAQ. The CDR3 covers 14 residues. CDR3 protein: CASSLAAGQETQYF. CDR3 DNA: TGTGCCAGCAGCTTAGCTGCAGGCCAAGAGACCCAGTACTTC.

This clonotype was counted a few times. The chain uses TRBV19 and TRBJ2-3; TRBD1 matches at 8 bases. V dropped 3 bases and J dropped 5; count of bases not matched to a gene: 4. Germline V gene sequence: CDR1 LNHDA, CDR2 SQIVND (reference sequence). CDR3 length equals 14 residues. For the CDR3, the DNA is TGTGCCAGTAGTATTGGACAGGGCGAAGATACGCAGTATTTT. As protein: CASSIGQGEDTQYF. Combining the CDR3 with reference TRBV19 and TRBJ2-3 gives the whole variable domain DGGITQSPKYLFRKEGQNVTLSCEQNLNHDAMYWYRQDPGQGLRLIYYSQIVNDFQKGDIAEGYSVSREKKESFPLTVTSAQKNPTAFYLCASSIGQGEDTQYFGPGTRLTVL.

This clonotype was counted only a few times. V usage is TRBV5-6 and J usage is TRBJ2-7; D might be TRBD1 (5 bases). V was pared by 0 bases and J by 0 bases, with 19 bases between. This CDR3 comprises 18 residues. CDR1 and CDR2 from the germline V gene are SGHDT and YYEEEE. CDR3 sequence (DNA): TGTGCCAGCAGCTTGGCCGGTTCTCGCAGGGTTCACTCCTACGAGCAGTACGTC. Translation gives CASSLAGSRRVHSYEQYV.

This clonotype was found a few times. The chain combines TRBV2 with TRBJ1-2; perhaps TRBD1 as D (6 bases). Trimming left V 8 bases short and J 4 bases short, with 20 bases between. Per the germline V gene, CDR1 is SNHLY and CDR2 is FYNNEI. The CDR3 sequence is 15 residues long. CDR3 in amino acids: CASESPPGTIYGYTF. The CDR3, as DNA: TGTGCCAGCGAATCCCCACCCGGGACAATCTATGGCTACACCTTC.

The V and J genes are TRBV9 and TRBJ1-1; D is undetermined. Trimming removed 0 bases from V and 6 bases from J, with 9 bases in between. The CDR3 runs to 13 residues. Per the germline V gene, CDR1 is SGDLS and CDR2 is YYNGEE. The CDR3 region has the DNA TGTGCCAGCAGCGTAGTGGCCGGGTCTGAAGCTTTCTTT. Translation: CASSVVAGSEAFF. Looking up the rest from reference TRBV9 and TRBJ1-1 gives the full variable domain: DSGVTQTPKHLITATGQRVTLRCSPRSGDLSVYWYQQSLDQGLQFLIQYYNGEERAKGNILERFSAQQFPDLHSELNLSSLELGDSALYFCASSVVAGSEAFFGQGTRLTVV.

The sample holds a few counts of this clonotype. V gene TRBV28 combines with J gene TRBJ2-3; 9 nucleotides align to TRBD1. CDR1 MDHEN and CDR2 SYDVKM come from the germline V gene. The junction had 10 bases not matched to a gene; V was cut back by 6 bases and J by 6 bases. The CDR3 consists of 15 residues. The CDR3 nucleotides are TGTGCCAGCAGACCAGCGACAGGGGGTCGGGATACGCAGTATTTT. It codes for CASRPATGGRDTQYF. Full variable domain (outside the CDR3, taken from reference TRBV28 and TRBJ2-3): DVKVTQSSRYLVKRTGEKVFLECVQDMDHENMFWYRQDPGLGLRLIYFSYDVKMKEKGDIPEGYSVSREKKERFSLILESASTNQTSMYLCASRPATGGRDTQYFGPGTRLTVL.

The gene calls are TRBV3-1 and TRBJ2-1; 8 bases map to TRBD2. This CDR3 is built from 14 residues. After removal of 6 bases from V and 1 base from J, the junction contained 2 bases not matched to a gene. The germline gives CDR1 LGHDT, CDR2 YNNKEL (reference sequence). This chain's CDR3 is CASSIAGSYNEQFF. CDR3 nucleotide sequence: TGTGCCAGCAGTATAGCGGGATCCTACAATGAGCAGTTCTTC.

The V and J genes are TRBV7-6 and TRBJ2-7, with D tentatively TRBD2 (5 bases). There are 12 residues in the CDR3. Trimming took 0 bases from V and 7 from J, leaving 7 bases between them. Germline V gene data show CDR1 as SGHVS and CDR2 as FNYEAQ. The CDR3 sequence is CASSLAGVEQYF. The CDR3 DNA follows: TGTGCCAGCAGCTTAGCGGGAGTTGAGCAGTACTTC.

The chain combines TRBV7-9 with TRBJ1-4, with 8 bases aligning to TRBD1. This CDR3 has 16 residues. The trim removed 5 bases at V and 4 bases at J, leaving 9 bases unmatched. CDR1 and CDR2 from the germline V gene are SEHNR and FQNEAQ (reference sequence). CDR3 nucleotide sequence: TGTGCCAGCAGCCGCTCAGGGGGCGCGGGTAATGAAAAACTGTTTTTT. It translates to CASSRSGGAGNEKLFF.

A few counts support this clonotype. J is TRBJ2-1 and V is TRBV29-1; D gene unclear. From germline, CDR1 is SQVTM and CDR2 ANQGSEA. Trimming took off 8 bases at V and 6 bases at J, with 11 bases between the two ends. This CDR3 comprises 11 residues. The chain's CDR3 is CSTPRSNEQFF. CDR3 coding DNA: TGCAGCACCCCCCGCAGCAATGAGCAGTTCTTC.

The table lists this clonotype with a few counts. The V gene is TRBV5-1, the J gene TRBJ1-5; 8 nucleotides align to TRBD1. Germline loops: CDR1 SGHRS, CDR2 YFSETQ. V lost 2 bases, J lost 6 bases, and 1 base stayed unmatched. The CDR3 covers 13 residues. The CDR3 loop is CASSFTGGQPQHF. The CDR3, as DNA: TGCGCCAGCAGCTTCACAGGGGGTCAGCCCCAGCATTTT.

V usage is TRBV27 and J usage is TRBJ1-4, with unresolved D. This CDR3 is 13 amino acids long. V shed 6 bases and J shed 5 bases, with 10 bases lying between them. Germline CDR1 reads MNHEY; CDR2 reads SMNVEV (reference sequence). In DNA form, the CDR3 reads TGTGCCAGCAGACCAAAAAGAAATGAAAAACTGTTTTTT. Residues: CASRPKRNEKLFF.